The present entry profiles one TCR beta chain with its context. It lacks a known antigen. The data belong to a study of T cell clusters in autoimmune cytopenias (dated by TCRdb to about 2019). Describing the broader study: The median TRB sequencing depth was approximately 52,000 reads per sample, and the median number of distinct TRB clonotypes was approximately 2,000 per sample. Alongside healthy, CLL and autoimmune hepatitis controls, autoimmune cytopenia patients had their peripheral blood TRB and IGH repertoires sequenced at active disease and again during treatment follow-up. The study was designed to test whether a disease-specific immune repertoire signature usable as a blood-based biomarker is carried by autoimmune cytopenia patients. Study-wide conclusions, independent of this receptor: The TRB repertoire shifts, including less even repertoires in secondary cytopenia and CLL, mostly reflected lymphoma bias and not autoimmunity. GLIPH results suggested that primary autoimmune cytopenia patients were missing physiological T cell clusters, with 50 or so clusters found only in healthy donors compared with 17 found only in patients. The cluster-lack signature was not seen for secondary cytopenia versus CLL, apparently masked by the dominant lymphoma-associated repertoire. Almost three-fold more exclusive TRB clusters were observed in healthy donors than in active autoimmune hepatitis patients, consistent with an autoimmunity-wide signature. The T cell clusters were defined only in silico, and the functional role of the clusters still needed to be validated experimentally.

To amplify TRB rearrangements, a touch-down multiplex PCR protocol was run with the TRB-A and TRB-B primer pools combined in a single tube. Two consecutive PCR reactions with Phusion HS II polymerase added Illumina adapters and sample indices to the amplicons. The amplicons were gel-purified using the NucleoSpin Gel and PCR Clean-up kit, after which quantification was performed by Qubit and quality was checked on an Agilent 2100 Bioanalyzer. Sequencing of the libraries was done on an Illumina MiSeq with 600-cycle, single-indexed, paired-end runs. The source study handled its data this way. MiXCR version 2.1.12, together with the default MiXCR reference library, was used to align and assemble the TRB reads. A clone was defined by each unique CDR3 nucleotide sequence, and the analysis included only productive sequences with two or more reads. Alpha-parameterized diversity profiles (alpha 0 to 5), including the Shannon (alpha 1) and Simpson (alpha 2) indices, were computed with an R script to assess repertoire diversity. The tcR package was used to compute combinatorial TRB VJ usage, which was then compared between cohorts by principal component analysis with ade4. GLIPH was used to cluster TCRbeta CDR3s in pairs of cohorts matched for age and read depth, and a Wilcoxon test was used to compare cluster frequencies. TCRdb reprocessed the reads, reporting each CDR3 protein sequence once and no DNA. These V and J calls derive from TCRdb rather than the authors' analysis. The sample table holds a few thousand distinct CDR3 sequences. In total, the top ten clones hold 15% of the sample.

For each sample, TRB amplification used about 240 ng of peripheral blood genomic DNA, equal to about 38,000 genome equivalents. Spanning cysteine to phenylalanine, the CDR3 consists of 16 amino acids. Only the protein is available. Per the germline V gene (reference sequence), MNHEY is the CDR1 and SMNVEV is the CDR2. This clonotype originated in a human donor with an autoimmune cytopenia or autoimmune hepatitis (not recorded which). Sequenced input: peripheral blood. The V and J segments used are TRBV27 and TRBJ1-5; with no DNA, the TCRdb D assignment of TRBD1 cannot be verified. CDR3 region: CASSVRQAWSEGPQHF.